This T cell receptor (beta chain) derives from a study of T cell repertoires in cytomegalovirus infection. Across the whole study: Selection of CMV epitopes for the study included recently identified HLA-C-restricted and well-studied HLA-B-restricted ones.

About this clonotype itself: Its target is unknown.

The germline V gene encodes CDR1 SQVTM and CDR2 ANQGSEA. This CDR3 spans 13 amino acids. V lost 7 bases and J 1 base, leaving 13 bases between the germline ends. TCRdb ran MiXCR on the reads and lists one entry per CDR3 protein. The sample contains about 310,000 distinct CDR3 sequences, roughly 25% of which appear only once. This clonotype originated in a human donor in good health (CMV status not recorded). Some clones in this sample may be carry-over from other donors' samples. V usage is TRBV29-1 and J usage is TRBJ1-1; D possibly corresponds to TRBD1 (6 bases). Sequenced here: cultured PBMCs, sampled from culture after CMV antigen stimulation. The CDR3 region has the DNA TGCAGCGCAAACAGGGCCGCGAACACTGAAGCTTTCTTT. Amino acid sequence: CSANRAANTEAFF.